Listed below are T cell receptor beta chains from one sample, sequenced in a study of cytomegalovirus exposure and HLA in healthy donors. Some clones are missing from TCRdb's copy, which holds only in-frame ones; the method was immunoSEQ multiplex PCR. The repertoire consists of more than 150,000 clones, with roughly 84% occurring once and the leading ten covering more than 0.95%. The sequencing sample was made of PBMCs. These receptors were obtained from a girl aged 2-15 years in good health and CMV-seropositive. The CDR3 runs from the conserved cysteine through the conserved F or W. D genes are given only for firm matches. Clone size is not always given. Where it is, it says once, few, many or a class for expanded clones.

abundance	d_gene	v_gene	j_gene	CDR3nt	CDR3aa
-	-	TRBV1	TRBJ1-2	TGCACCAGCAGCCAAGATCGGGGGAACTATGGCTACACCTTC	CTSSQDRGNYGYTF
few	-	TRBV2	TRBJ2-7	TGTGCCAGCGGGGGGACAACTAGCGAGGACTCCTACGAGCAGTACTTC	CASGGTTSEDSYEQYF
-	TRBD1	TRBV9	TRBJ1-2	TGTGCCAGCAGCGTAGAGACAGGGCATGGCTACACCTTC	CASSVETGHGYTF
-	TRBD1	TRBV4-1	TRBJ1-2	TGCGCCAGCAGCCGAAATAACCGGGACAGGGCTAACTATGGCTACACCTTC	CASSRNNRDRANYGYTF
few	-	TRBV27	TRBJ1-4	TGTGCCAGCAGTTTATCGATTCAGAGGAATGAAAAACTGTTTTTT	CASSLSIQRNEKLFF
-	-	TRBV6-1	TRBJ2-3	TGTGCCAGCAGCCTCCCGCGGGGGCTCACAGATACGCAGTATTTT	CASSLPRGLTDTQYF
-	-	TRBV11-2	TRBJ2-5	TGTGCCAGCAGCTTATCGAGGGGGGGTGTGACCCAGTACTTC	CASSLSRGGVTQYF
few	-	TRBV5-1	TRBJ2-2	TGCGCCAGCAGCGGTCCCGCCGGGACCGGGGAGCTGTTTTTT	CASSGPAGTGELFF
once	-	TRBV2	TRBJ2-3	TGTGCCAGCATTAGCCGGGACTCAGATACGCAGTATTTT	CASISRDSDTQYF
-	-	TRBV25-1	TRBJ2-2	TGTGCCAGCAGTGATGGAGGGAGGTCGAACACCGGGGAGCTGTTTTTT	CASSDGGRSNTGELFF
-	-	TRBV28	TRBJ1-2	TGTGCCAGCAGGACCGGGACATGGATTAATGGCTACACCTTC	CASRTGTWINGYTF
-	-	TRBV7-2	TRBJ2-7	TGTGCCAGCAGGCGTCCCATCACTAGTTTCGAGCAGTACTTC	CASRRPITSFEQYF
once	-	TRBV9	TRBJ2-1	TGTGCCAGCAGCGTAGGAAGCGACTCCTACAATGAGCAGTTCTTC	CASSVGSDSYNEQFF
-	TRBD1	TRBV4-1	TRBJ2-1	TGCGCCAGCAGCCAAGATGAGACGGGGACAGGGTACAATGAGCAGTTCTTC	CASSQDETGTGYNEQFF
few	-	TRBV7-9	TRBJ2-7	TGTGCCAGCCGGCCAGGCCTATCCGAGGGTAGCTACGAGCAGTACTTC	CASRPGLSEGSYEQYF
-	TRBD1	TRBV19	TRBJ2-7	TGTGCCAGTAGTATACAGGGGGCTCCTGCGGGATTCCACGAGCAGTACTTC	CASSIQGAPAGFHEQYF
-	-	TRBV30	TRBJ2-4	TGTGCCTGGGGGGGCCCCGGGTTAGCCAAAAACATTCAGTACTTC	CAWGGPGLAKNIQYF
few	TRBD1	TRBV30	TRBJ1-1	TGTGCCTGGAGTCTGGACAGGGAGACTGAAGCTTTCTTT	CAWSLDRETEAFF
-	TRBD1	TRBV11-3	TRBJ2-1	TGTGCCAGCAGCTTAGTGGTAGGGACAGAATACAATGAGCAGTTCTTC	CASSLVVGTEYNEQFF
-	-	TRBV5-1	TRBJ2-3	TGCGCCAGCAGCGGCGGGACTCTATCAAACACAGATACGCAGTATTTT	CASSGGTLSNTDTQYF
-	-	TRBV30	TRBJ1-1	TGTGCCTGGAACTCAGGGTTCTCTTCTGAAGCTTTCTTT	CAWNSGFSSEAFF
-	-	TRBV2	TRBJ2-3	TGTGCCAGCAGTGCTCTCTCCAGGGTACCCCTCCCAGATACGCAGTATTTT	CASSALSRVPLPDTQYF
once	-	TRBV11-3	TRBJ1-2	TGTGCCAGCAGCTTAACAGGACAACAAAACTATGGCTACACCTTC	CASSLTGQQNYGYTF
-	TRBD1	TRBV19	TRBJ1-3	TGTGCCAGTAGGGGTCCGGGACAGGGCGACACCATATATTTT	CASRGPGQGDTIYF
-	TRBD2	TRBV4-1	TRBJ2-5	TGCGCCAGCAGCCATTTACTAGCGGGAGCCCCCCAAGAGACCCAGTACTTC	CASSHLLAGAPQETQYF
-	-	TRBV11-2	TRBJ2-3	TGTGCCAGCAGCTTAGTACAGGGAACAGATACGCAGTATTTT	CASSLVQGTDTQYF
-	-	TRBV23-1	TRBJ1-3	TGCGCCAGCAGTCAAGGGAGCTCTGGAAACACCATATATTTT	CASSQGSSGNTIYF
-	-	TRBV7-6	TRBJ2-2	TGTGCCAGCAGCTTGGGACAAGACACCGGGGAGCTGTTTTTT	CASSLGQDTGELFF
-	TRBD2	TRBV6-5	TRBJ2-7	TGTGCCAGCAGTTACTCGACCCTAGCGGGAGAGTACGAGCAGTACTTC	CASSYSTLAGEYEQYF
-	TRBD2	TRBV19	TRBJ2-7	TGTGCCAGTAGTATCGGAGCGGGGAGCGAGCAGTACTTC	CASSIGAGSEQYF
-	-	TRBV7-9	TRBJ2-3	TGTGCCAGCACACGTAGCGGAACTTTCACAGATACGCAGTATTTT	CASTRSGTFTDTQYF
-	-	TRBV2	TRBJ1-3	TGTGCCAGCGTCTGGGAGTTGTCTGGAAACACCATATATTTT	CASVWELSGNTIYF
few	-	TRBV4-1	TRBJ2-7	TGCGCCAGCAGCCAAGGGCAGGGTACAGAGAACGAGCAGTACTTC	CASSQGQGTENEQYF
-	TRBD1	TRBV5-1	TRBJ2-2	TGCGCCAGCAGCTTCCAGGGGGAGACCGGGGAGCTGTTTTTT	CASSFQGETGELFF
-	TRBD1	TRBV9	TRBJ1-1	TGTGCCAGCAGCCCCAGACAGGGGATCACTGAAGCTTTCTTT	CASSPRQGITEAFF
-	TRBD1	TRBV4-1	TRBJ2-3	TGCGCCAGCAGCCAGACAGGGGGGACTAGCACAGATACGCAGTATTTT	CASSQTGGTSTDTQYF
-	-	TRBV27	TRBJ1-1	TGTGCCAGCAGTTTTGGCAGATTCACTGAAGCTTTCTTT	CASSFGRFTEAFF
-	-	TRBV5-6	TRBJ1-6	TGTGCCAGCAGCCAACCCGCGGGGGTCAGCTACTCACCCCTCCACTTT	CASSQPAGVSYSPLHF
-	-	TRBV19	TRBJ2-7	TGTGCCAGTAGTATCGGGGTGAGGGTGTACGAGCAGTACTTC	CASSIGVRVYEQYF
-	TRBD1	TRBV10-1	TRBJ2-7	TGCGCCAGCAGTGAGGGGGACAGGGGGTCGACGTACTTC	CASSEGDRGSTYF
few	TRBD1	TRBV6-5	TRBJ1-6	TGTGCCAGCAAGCCAGGGGGCTATAATTCACCCCTCCACTTT	CASKPGGYNSPLHF
-	-	TRBV27	TRBJ1-6	TGTGCCAGCAGTTTATTTAGGGGTACGGCGATTTCACCCCTCCACTTT	CASSLFRGTAISPLHF
-	TRBD2	TRBV4-1	TRBJ2-3	TGCGCCAGCAGCCATCCCCCGGGGGGGCAGACGAGAGATACGCAGTATTTT	CASSHPPGGQTRDTQYF
few	TRBD1	TRBV5-1	TRBJ1-6	TGCGCCAGCAGCTTGGACAGGGGGTATTCACCCCTCCACTTT	CASSLDRGYSPLHF
-	TRBD1	TRBV27	TRBJ1-2	TGTGCCAGTTCGAGGGGGCTAACCTATGGCTACACCTTC	CASSRGLTYGYTF
few	-	TRBV6-1	TRBJ1-2	TGTGCCAGCAGTGTAACAGGGCCCTTATATGGCTACACCTTC	CASSVTGPLYGYTF
-	TRBD2	TRBV5-1	TRBJ2-1	TGCGCCAGCAGCTTGGTTCGGGAGGGGAACAATGAGCAGTTCTTC	CASSLVREGNNEQFF
few	TRBD2	TRBV2	TRBJ2-7	TGTGCCAGCAGGGGGGTAGAAGGTTGGGAGGGGTGGAAGACCTACGAGCAGTACTTC	CASRGVEGWEGWKTYEQYF
-	-	TRBV28	TRBJ1-2	TGTGCCAGCAGTCCAACCCCGGACAGAAGGTATGGCTACACCTTC	CASSPTPDRRYGYTF